Only a few counts were recorded for the clone carrying this TCR beta chain. Antigen: not known. TCR beta libraries were made by quantitative 5'-RACE with molecular barcodes. TCRdb processed the 5' RACE reads anew with MiXCR; each CDR3 protein has one entry. The repertoire holds some 840,000 distinct CDR3 sequences, with about 12% as singletons. The data originate from a study of CD8 T cells in ankylosing spondylitis. Findings and caveats of the study: What appeared characteristic of ankylosing spondylitis blood was a TCR beta motif of seven to nine highly homologous variants.

The receptor comes from a male donor with ankylosing spondylitis. The sequencing sample was made of blood, either unsorted or a sorted T cell fraction (not recorded which).

CDR3 coding DNA: TGTGCCAGCAGCTTCAGGGGCCTGGGCTACGAGCAGTACTTC. It encodes CASSFRGLGYEQYF. J is TRBJ2-7 and V is TRBV5-5; D may be TRBD1 (6 bases). Trimming removed 2 bases from V and 3 bases from J, with 12 bases in between. There are 14 residues in the CDR3. Germline V gene sequence: CDR1 SGHKS, CDR2 YYEKEE (reference sequence).